The rows below give T cell receptor beta chains drawn from one sample of a study of OX40 agonist ivuxolimab in advanced cancers. Assay used: immunoSEQ multiplex PCR; TCRdb lists only in-frame clones, some missing. The sample contains under 25,000 clones, 80% to 90% of which appear only once. The material sequenced was CD4+ or CD8+ T cells sorted from blood, taken in a trial of the OX40 agonist ivuxolimab. The source of these receptors is an adult with an advanced solid tumor such as melanoma, head and neck, liver or kidney cancer. CDR3s include the opening cysteine and the closing phenylalanine or tryptophan. Each record gives: J gene, V gene, clone size, CDR3 protein. The size field is filled for only some rows; it gives once, few, many or a size class.

TRBJ2-7,TRBV14,.,CASSQRLASSDEQYF
TRBJ1-4,TRBV13,.,CASSLGGAEHEKLFF
TRBJ2-6,TRBV5-1,.,CASSIGWVSGANVLTF
TRBJ1-3,TRBV7-9,.,CASSYQASGNTIYF
TRBJ2-1,TRBV13,.,CASSLGLPGGPVSNEQFF
TRBJ2-3,TRBV5-6,.,CASSLELAGRGDTDTQYF
TRBJ1-2,TRBV28,.,CASSFRSFYGYTF
TRBJ1-4,TRBV19,.,CASRDRTNEKLFF
TRBJ2-4,TRBV25-1,.,CASSELLETNYIQYF
TRBJ1-1,TRBV7-9,once,CASSPEGTNTEAFF
.,TRBV7-9,.,CASSILTGDYEQYF
TRBJ2-7,TRBV19,.,CASRRYEQYF
TRBJ2-7,TRBV7-2,.,CASSPTSYPGTNSYEQYF
TRBJ2-7,TRBV30,.,CACQGSEQYF
TRBJ1-2,TRBV15,.,CATSRDLGQGLNYGYTF
TRBJ2-7,TRBV7-2,.,CATVQPGQGYEQYF
TRBJ2-1,TRBV7-9,.,CASSPSSGTYNEQFF
TRBJ1-1,TRBV6-6,.,CASSYGPTEAFF
TRBJ2-7,TRBV30,once,CAWSVGTGYEQYF
TRBJ1-3,TRBV4-1,few,CASSQEVGHAGNTIYF
TRBJ2-7,TRBV27,.,CASSWSGRGYEQYF
TRBJ1-2,TRBV4-1,once,CASSQEGRQTGYTF
TRBJ2-3,TRBV2,.,CAKRTGNTDTQYF
TRBJ2-1,TRBV7-9,.,CASSLGLGGNIEQFF
TRBJ2-1,TRBV2,once,CASSDQHSGSQQFF
TRBJ1-1,TRBV11-2,.,CASSLRYTEAFF
TRBJ2-7,TRBV9,.,CASSVSGGGAKEQYF
TRBJ2-7,TRBV6-5,.,CASSYSPSGAYEQYF
TRBJ2-3,TRBV6-1,.,CASSEVHSGTDTQYF
TRBJ1-1,TRBV19,.,CASSSPFGQEPRSEAFF
.,TRBV9,once,CASSVGASYEQYF
TRBJ2-3,TRBV7-6,.,CASSLETAIRGPSSTDTQYF
TRBJ1-1,TRBV5-1,.,CASSLQMNTEAFF
TRBJ2-7,TRBV30,.,CAWSGQGAEQYF
TRBJ2-2,TRBV27,.,CASTNTGELFF
TRBJ2-2,TRBV29-1,.,CSVGLAGVNTGELFF
TRBJ2-3,TRBV11-2,.,CASSSGGFSTDTQYF